This T cell receptor (beta chain) appears in the sequencing data of a study of blood T cell repertoires in COVID-19. In the study overall: The analysed material was cDNA or gDNA that came from T cells, B-cell-depleted T cells, or PBMCs.

Generated by immunoSEQ multiplex PCR, the TCRdb table keeps only in-frame clones and is missing some. The table lists some 70,000 clones, 76% of them singletons. Sample: peripheral blood. The receptor was isolated from a man aged 55 to 69 with COVID-19, enrolled during active disease.

The CDR3: CASSSGTSGGRDTQYF. The CDR3 DNA follows: TGTGCCAGCAGCTCCGGGACTAGCGGGGGAAGAGATACGCAGTATTTT. The rearrangement joins TRBV13 to TRBJ2-3, with TRBD2 matching over 14 bases. The CDR3 extends over 16 amino acids. Germline CDR1 PRHDT, CDR2 FYEKMQ (reference sequence). V lost 4 bases to trimming and J lost 5 bases; unmatched junction nucleotides: 5.